There are a few counts of the clone carrying this TCR beta chain. Germline V gene data show CDR1 as SGHRS and CDR2 as YFSETQ. Trimming removed 5 bases from V and 5 bases from J, with 13 bases in between. CDR3 size: 13 residues. The data originate from a study of T cells after yellow fever vaccination. TCRdb reanalysed the 5' RACE reads using MiXCR and keeps one entry per CDR3 protein. The sample has 300,000 to 400,000 distinct CDR3 sequences; 7.5% to 9% are singletons. Material: PBMCs, obtained on the day of the first yellow fever vaccination. The genes are TRBV5-1 and TRBJ2-5; possibly TRBD2 for D (5 bases). The TCR was taken from a man between 18 and 35 years old who received the YFV17D yellow fever vaccine. DNA for the CDR3: TGCGCCAGCAGTTTTAGTTGGGAGGAGACCCAGTACTTC. Amino acids: CASSFSWEETQYF.